Below, one T cell receptor beta chain is given with its context. Its antigen remains unidentified. The data stem from a study of cytomegalovirus exposure and HLA in healthy donors. As for the study in general: HLA-typed donors contributed 65 million to 85 million unique TCRs, which were held in an early data release. Genotyping showed roughly 76% of roughly 400 donors falling in the Caucasian-associated ancestry cluster. Study observations and caveats: CMV antigen specificity of a few CMV-associated chains was confirmed in vitro. Indistinguishable V segments such as TRBV6-2 and TRBV6-3 were excluded.

It was with 60 Vbeta and 13 Jbeta primers that the PCR ran. This table comes from immunoSEQ multiplex PCR, and its TCRdb copy is limited to in-frame clones, with some not included. Of 85,000 to 90,000 clones listed, about 67% were seen once; the top ten hold roughly 2%. Germline loops: CDR1 KGHSH, CDR2 LQKENI. The V end was cut by 1 base, the J end by 10 bases, with 14 bases between. This CDR3 contains 14 residues. The sample was PBMCs. The chain is built from TRBV18 and TRBJ2-1; D perhaps matches TRBD1 (5 bases). This clonotype was sampled from a man aged 25 to 40 in good health and CMV-seronegative. CDR3 protein: CASSPLKGPVEQFF. As DNA, the CDR3 is TGTGCCAGCTCACCACTAAAGGGGCCAGTAGAGCAGTTCTTC.